The source of this TCR beta chain is a study of T cell repertoires in cytomegalovirus infection. Findings and caveats of the study: The ex vivo response was dominated by HLA-C-restricted CMV-specific TCR beta clonotypes. Totalled public TCR beta family frequency picked out people who carried CMV plus the relevant HLA.

MiXCR, applied by TCRdb to the reads, yields one record per CDR3 protein. The data contain tens of thousands of distinct CDR3 sequences, around 20% of them singletons. This clonotype is medium-sized (0.01 to 0.1%) by share. Its specificity is not known. The CDR3 totals 17 residues. CDR1 is SGHDT and CDR2 is YYEEEE in the germline V gene. V lost 3 bases and J lost 4, with 20 bases in between. The TCR comes from a human donor in good health (CMV status not recorded). Some clones in this sample may be carry-over from other donors' samples. The sequencing used CD8+ T cells from cultured PBMCs, collected from culture after CMV antigen stimulation. The chain recombines TRBV5-6 with TRBJ2-1, with D possibly being TRBD1 or TRBD2 (7 bases each). For the CDR3, the DNA is TGTGCCAGCAGCTCCAGGGGGGGCGGGGCCGGATACAATGAGCAGTTCTTC. Translation: CASSSRGGGAGYNEQFF.